This is a list of T cell receptor beta chains from one sample in a study of shared clonotypes between healthy human individuals. TCRdb's table, derived via immunoSEQ multiplex PCR, lists solely in-frame clones and lacks some. The table lists some 1,600,000 clones, approximately 98% of them singletons. The specimen was naive CD4+ T cells sorted from blood. The receptors come from a man aged 25-45 years in good health. The CDR3 runs from the conserved cysteine through the conserved F or W. Fields, in order: J gene, CDR3 length, V gene, D gene, CDR3 protein. A D gene is named only where the DNA matches it firmly.

>TRBJ2-3|15|TRBV5-1|-
CASGDPSSSTDTQYF
>TRBJ2-7|15|TRBV5-6|-
CASSLYGSQAYEQYF
>TRBJ1-1|14|TRBV28|-
CASRPWAGNTEAFF
>TRBJ1-2|13|TRBV6-5|-
CASRGGSNYGYTF
>TRBJ2-2|15|TRBV10-1|-
CASSDGGFRTGELFF
>TRBJ1-1|16|TRBV6-5|-
CASSYSTGLTNAEAFF
>TRBJ2-7|15|TRBV7-9|-
CASSSPGLDSYEQYF
>TRBJ2-7|16|TRBV7-2|-
CASSLGAPASSYEQYF
>TRBJ2-7|14|TRBV27|-
CASSSRTSSYEQYF
>TRBJ1-1|15|TRBV7-2|TRBD1
CASSDRQGAQTEAFF
>TRBJ2-2|14|TRBV19|-
CASSTGPSTGELFF
>TRBJ2-7|16|TRBV29-1|-
CSVEDAERPKGYEQYF
>TRBJ2-7|15|TRBV7-2|TRBD1
CASSLGRGSAYEQYF
>TRBJ1-1|12|TRBV7-8|-
CASSLPLGEAFF
>TRBJ2-2|14|TRBV7-8|-
CASSLAEGNGELFF
>TRBJ1-5|15|TRBV18|-
CASSPPGQGGQPQHF
>TRBJ2-1|14|TRBV14|-
CASSQAGGAGEQFF
>TRBJ2-1|15|TRBV5-1|-
CASSIGQNSYNEQFF
>TRBJ1-1|12|TRBV30|TRBD1
CALNRGRTEAFF
>TRBJ1-1|16|TRBV7-2|-
CASSLDSTSGRTEAFF
>TRBJ2-1|18|TRBV11-1|TRBD1
CASSLASKTGGSYNEQFF
>TRBJ2-5|16|TRBV7-2|TRBD1
CASSSKVTGAGETQYF
>TRBJ1-4|15|TRBV15|TRBD1
CATSRGTGAGEKLFF
>TRBJ2-7|14|TRBV5-1|-
CASSLVPGTNEQYF
>TRBJ1-5|12|TRBV2|-
CASRQSSGPQHF
>TRBJ2-1|12|TRBV2|TRBD2
CASGYNPGLGFF
>TRBJ2-7|12|TRBV28|-
CASSHYSYEQYF
>TRBJ1-3|15|TRBV9|-
CASSVRTTPGNTIYF
>TRBJ2-3|17|TRBV28|TRBD2
CASSTPKRERGTDTQYF
>TRBJ2-7|16|TRBV6-6|TRBD2
CASSPSSGRGFYEQYF
>TRBJ2-7|15|TRBV9|-
CASSVGQGPSYEQYF
>TRBJ2-2|14|TRBV7-2|-
CASSLARDTGELFF
>TRBJ2-7|11|TRBV29-1|-
CSVGLRVEQYF
>TRBJ2-2|14|TRBV9|-
CASSVEVGVGELFF
>TRBJ2-7|14|TRBV9|-
CASSSGGPAYEQYF
>TRBJ2-7|14|TRBV7-2|-
CASSLEAGGYEQYF
>TRBJ2-1|15|TRBV9|-
CASSPNQGPYNEQFF
>TRBJ2-7|16|TRBV27|TRBD2
CASSPLAGYTAYEQYF
>TRBJ2-2|15|TRBV18|TRBD2
CASSTTSRAYGELFF
>TRBJ2-3|15|TRBV5-4|-
CASRSGSTVYDTQYF
>TRBJ2-3|16|TRBV27|TRBD2
CASSLRPSGRSDTQYF
>TRBJ2-3|15|TRBV19|-
CASSITGSVTDTQYF